Each of the 3 T cell receptor beta chains below was sequenced from the same sample in a study of Ad26.COV2.S vaccination and SARS-CoV-2 variants. Treatment here: around 19 received Ad26.COV2.S at low or high dose, single or two shots; several received placebo; per-sample allocation not given. The study sampled participants on day 63 after the first vaccine or placebo injection. Using immunoSEQ multiplex PCR, the repertoire was profiled, and TCRdb retains in-frame clones only, with some absent. The sample holds over 200,000 clones, approximately 88% seen once. This specimen consisted of peripheral blood, obtained in a trial of Ad26.COV2.S vaccine versus placebo. Receptors originate from a person aged 18-60 years who received the Ad26.COV2.S COVID-19 vaccine or a placebo.

This chain uses TRBV18 with TRBJ2-2; D ambiguous. Germline V lookup: CDR1 KGHSH, CDR2 LQKENI. The CDR3 spans 12 residues. V was cut by 6 bases and J by 5 bases, with 7 bases left in between. CDR3 coding DNA: TGTGCCAGCTCGCTCTATACCGGGGAGCTGTTTTTT. It yields the protein CASSLYTGELFF.

Details on this clone: Other nucleotide sequences from this sample produce the same CDR3. J is TRBJ1-1 and V is TRBV6-5, with no clear D. The V gene lost 3 bases and the J gene lost 1 base, with 6 bases spanning the gap. CDR3 length equals 13 residues. Germline CDR1 is MNHEY and CDR2 is SVGAGI. The CDR3 nucleotides read TGTGCCAGCAGTTATGGAAGGAACACTGAAGCTTTCTTT. Translated, it gives CASSYGRNTEAFF.

This clone was recorded a few times. The V call is TRBV30, the J call TRBJ2-7; TRBD1 might be the D (5 bases). The CDR3 sequence is 11 residues long. Trimming shortened V by 5 bases and J by 0 bases, and 5 bases separated the two germline ends. Per germline, CDR1 GTSNPN and CDR2 SVGIG (reference sequence). The CDR3 coding sequence is TGTGCCTGGCAGGGCTCCTACGAGCAGTACTTC. Translated: CAWQGSYEQYF.